The present T cell receptor (beta chain) was sequenced within a study of T cells in Graves' hyperthyroidism and ophthalmopathy. Study outcomes and limitations: Blood also held most thyroid clonotypes expanded beyond 0.001.

The patients, who ranged from 18 to 65 in age, presented with newly diagnosed hyperthyroidism lasting under 2 months. Criteria for exclusion of patients were uncontrolled infection, other autoimmune disease, pregnancy or lactation. Thyroid ultrasound and orbital computed tomography, with clinical symptoms and serum thyroxine and TRAb, informed diagnoses. CDR3 length: 13 amino acids. Germline V gene sequence: CDR1 KGHDR, CDR2 SFDVKD. After removal of 5 bases from V and 4 bases from J, the junction contained 1 base not matched to a gene. Details on this clonotype: Antigen specificity is unknown. A single base separates this from a much larger clone, so it may be a read error.

TCR beta CDR3 regions were amplified from RNA transcripts. The TCR CDR3 was amplified in a first-round RT-PCR using the HTBI primer set. TCRdb recomputed calls from the multiplex PCR reads with MiXCR, one row per CDR3 protein. The repertoire holds about 540,000 distinct CDR3 sequences, with about 43% as singletons. The chain has TRBV24-1 and TRBJ1-5; TRBD1 aligns across 7 bases. Sample: peripheral blood or thyroid tissue (not recorded which). The receptor's source is a woman under 30 with Graves' hyperthyroidism. For the CDR3, the DNA is TGTGCCACCAGTGGGGACAGAAATCAGCCCCAGCATTTT. This gives the protein CATSGDRNQPQHF.